This T cell receptor beta chain was captured in a study of blood T cell repertoires in COVID-19. Turning to the study itself: Collection of acute and convalescent COVID-19 samples took place in the United States, Italy and Spain.

Clones were sequenced by immunoSEQ multiplex PCR, and TCRdb holds only the in-frame ones, with some missing. The sample consists of about 230,000 clones, roughly 88% of them appearing once. J gave up 3 bases and V 9 bases, and 19 bases lay outside the gene matches. The germline CDR1 and CDR2 sequences are MDHEN and SYDVKM. The CDR3 runs to 18 residues. This sequence originates from a woman in her thirties or forties who had recovered from COVID-19. The sample was peripheral blood. The rearrangement links TRBV28 to TRBJ2-3; 9 bases are a match to TRBD2. The chain's CDR3 is CASSNPSRRGGRTDTQYF. CDR3 in DNA: TGTGCCAGTAGTAACCCGTCACGGCGGGGGGGCAGAACAGATACGCAGTATTTT.